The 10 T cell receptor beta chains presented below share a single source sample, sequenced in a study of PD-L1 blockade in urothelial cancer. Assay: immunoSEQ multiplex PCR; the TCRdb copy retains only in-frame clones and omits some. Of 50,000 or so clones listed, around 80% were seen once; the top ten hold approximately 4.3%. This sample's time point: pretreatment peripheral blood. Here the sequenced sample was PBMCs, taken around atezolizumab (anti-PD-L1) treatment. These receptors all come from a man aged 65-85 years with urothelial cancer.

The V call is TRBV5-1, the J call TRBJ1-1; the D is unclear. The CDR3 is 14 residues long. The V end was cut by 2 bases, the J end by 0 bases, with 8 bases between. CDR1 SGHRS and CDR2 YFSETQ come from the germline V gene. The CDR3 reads CASSFQSLNTEAFF. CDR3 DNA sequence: TGCGCCAGCAGCTTCCAGTCCCTGAACACTGAAGCTTTCTTT.

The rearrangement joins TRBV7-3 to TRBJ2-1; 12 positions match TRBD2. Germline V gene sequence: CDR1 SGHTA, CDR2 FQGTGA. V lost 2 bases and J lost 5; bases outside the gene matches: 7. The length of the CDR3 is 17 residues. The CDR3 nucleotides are TGTGCCAGCAGCTTATTGGGTGGACTAGCGGGACACAATGAGCAGTTCTTC. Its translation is CASSLLGGLAGHNEQFF.

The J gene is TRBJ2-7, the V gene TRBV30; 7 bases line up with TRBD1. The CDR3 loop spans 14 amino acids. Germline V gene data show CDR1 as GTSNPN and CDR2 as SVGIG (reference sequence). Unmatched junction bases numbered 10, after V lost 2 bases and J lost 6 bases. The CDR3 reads CAWSSRGSRREQYF. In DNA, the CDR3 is TGTGCCTGGAGTTCCAGGGGGAGCCGGCGCGAGCAGTACTTC.

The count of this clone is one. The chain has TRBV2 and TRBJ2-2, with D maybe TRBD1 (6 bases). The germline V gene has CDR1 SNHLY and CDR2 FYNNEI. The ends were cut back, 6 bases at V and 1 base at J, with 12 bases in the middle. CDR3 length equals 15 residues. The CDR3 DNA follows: TGTGCCAGCAGCGAGGGGACACGGAACACCGGGGAGCTGTTTTTT. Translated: CASSEGTRNTGELFF.

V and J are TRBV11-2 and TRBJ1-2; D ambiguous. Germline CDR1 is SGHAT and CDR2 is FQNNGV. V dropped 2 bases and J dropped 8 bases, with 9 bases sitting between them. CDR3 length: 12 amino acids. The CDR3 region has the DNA TGTGCCAGCAGCTTAAACGGAGTGGGCTACACCTTC. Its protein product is CASSLNGVGYTF.

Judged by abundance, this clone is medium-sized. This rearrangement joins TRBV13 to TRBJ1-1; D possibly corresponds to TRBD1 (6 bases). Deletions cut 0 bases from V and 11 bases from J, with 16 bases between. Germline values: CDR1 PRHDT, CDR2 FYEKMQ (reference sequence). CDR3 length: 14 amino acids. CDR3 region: CASSLGQGLGWAFF. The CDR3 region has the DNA TGTGCCAGCAGCTTAGGCCAGGGGCTAGGTTGGGCTTTCTTT.

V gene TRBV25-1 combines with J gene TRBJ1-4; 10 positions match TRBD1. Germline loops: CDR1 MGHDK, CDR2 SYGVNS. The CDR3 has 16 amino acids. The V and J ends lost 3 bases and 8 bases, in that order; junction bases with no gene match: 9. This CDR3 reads CASSDQTGGVGEKLFF. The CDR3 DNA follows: TGTGCCAGCAGTGACCAGACAGGGGGCGTCGGGGAAAAACTGTTTTTT. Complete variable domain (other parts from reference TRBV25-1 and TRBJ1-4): EADIYQTPRYLVIGTGKKITLECSQTMGHDKMYWYQQDPGMELHLIHYSYGVNSTEKGDLSSESTVSRIRTEHFPLTLESARPSHTSQYLCASSDQTGGVGEKLFFGSGTQLSVL.

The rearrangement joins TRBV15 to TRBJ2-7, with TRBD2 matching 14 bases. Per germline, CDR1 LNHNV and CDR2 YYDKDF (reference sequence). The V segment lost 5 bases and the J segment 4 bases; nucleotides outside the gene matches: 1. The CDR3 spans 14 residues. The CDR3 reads CATSGTSGGYEQYF. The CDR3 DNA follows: TGTGCCACCAGCGGGACTAGCGGGGGTTACGAGCAGTACTTC.

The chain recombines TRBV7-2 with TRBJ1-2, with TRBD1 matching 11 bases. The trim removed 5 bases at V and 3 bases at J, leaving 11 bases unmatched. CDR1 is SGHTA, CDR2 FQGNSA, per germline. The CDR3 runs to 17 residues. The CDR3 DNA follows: TGTGCCAGCAGCCCACCGGTGGGGACAGGGGGGTACTATGGCTACACCTTC. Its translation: CASSPPVGTGGYYGYTF.

In nucleotides, the CDR3 is TGTGCCAGCAGAGCCGGACAAACGAACACCGGGGAGCTGTTTTTT. Protein sequence: CASRAGQTNTGELFF. V is TRBV27 and J is TRBJ2-2; D is possibly TRBD1 (5 bases). The germline V gene has CDR1 MNHEY and CDR2 SMNVEV (reference sequence). V gave up 6 bases and J gave up 0 bases, with 11 bases separating them. The CDR3 covers 15 residues.